One TCR beta chain is described in this entry. This specimen comes from a study of blood T cell repertoires in COVID-19. Study-level background: The samples span acute and convalescent COVID-19 from the United States, Italy and Spain. Nucleic acid was either cDNA or gDNA, and it came from T cells, B-cell-depleted T cells, or PBMCs.

J was trimmed by 2 bases and V by 5 bases; bases with no gene match: 7. Germline-derived CDR1 and CDR2 are ENHRY and SYGVKD. The CDR3 has 15 amino acids. Study processing details: Estimation of nucleated cell counts was performed using reference gene primer amplification. Sequencing was performed with immunoSEQ multiplex PCR; in TCRdb, only in-frame clones are kept and a portion is missing. The DNA gave D and trimming, while V, J and clone size come from that table. Of fewer than 70,000 clones in the sample, about 87% were seen once. The rearrangement links TRBV10-3 to TRBJ2-5, with TRBD1 identical over 8 bases. The clonotype comes from a human donor in a cohort sampled during active COVID-19. The sequenced material came from peripheral blood. The CDR3 DNA is TGTGCCATCAGTCCGACAGGGGCCCCTCAAGAGACCCAGTACTTC. Translating gives CAISPTGAPQETQYF.